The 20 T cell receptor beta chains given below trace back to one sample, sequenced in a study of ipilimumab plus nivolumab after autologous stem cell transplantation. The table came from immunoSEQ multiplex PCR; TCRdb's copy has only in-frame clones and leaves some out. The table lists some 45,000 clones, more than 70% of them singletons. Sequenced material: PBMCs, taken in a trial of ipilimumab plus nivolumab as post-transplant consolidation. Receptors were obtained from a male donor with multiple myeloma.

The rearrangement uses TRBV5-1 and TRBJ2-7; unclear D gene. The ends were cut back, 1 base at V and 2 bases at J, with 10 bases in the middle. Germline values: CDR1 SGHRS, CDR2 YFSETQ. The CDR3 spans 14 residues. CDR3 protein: CASSLHSGTYEQYF. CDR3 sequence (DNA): TGCGCCAGCAGCTTGCACTCAGGTACCTACGAGCAGTACTTC.

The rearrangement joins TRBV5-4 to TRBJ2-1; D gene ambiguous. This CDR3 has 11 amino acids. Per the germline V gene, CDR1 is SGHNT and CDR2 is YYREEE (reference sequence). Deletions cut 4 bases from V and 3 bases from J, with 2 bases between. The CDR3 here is CASSDYNEQFF. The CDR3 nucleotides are TGTGCCAGCAGCGACTACAATGAGCAGTTCTTC.

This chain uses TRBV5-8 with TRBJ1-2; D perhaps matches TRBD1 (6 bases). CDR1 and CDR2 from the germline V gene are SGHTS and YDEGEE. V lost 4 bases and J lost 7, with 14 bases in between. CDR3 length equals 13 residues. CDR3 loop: CASSPRTVVGYTF. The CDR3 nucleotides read TGTGCCAGCAGCCCAAGGACAGTAGTTGGCTACACCTTC.

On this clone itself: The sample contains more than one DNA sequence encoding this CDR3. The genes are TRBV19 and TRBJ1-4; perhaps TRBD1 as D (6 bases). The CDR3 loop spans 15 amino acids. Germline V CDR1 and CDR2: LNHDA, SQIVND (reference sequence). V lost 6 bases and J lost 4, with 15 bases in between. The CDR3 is CASSSPRGNNEKLFF. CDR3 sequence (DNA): TGTGCCAGTAGCAGCCCCAGGGGTAATAATGAAAAACTGTTTTTT.

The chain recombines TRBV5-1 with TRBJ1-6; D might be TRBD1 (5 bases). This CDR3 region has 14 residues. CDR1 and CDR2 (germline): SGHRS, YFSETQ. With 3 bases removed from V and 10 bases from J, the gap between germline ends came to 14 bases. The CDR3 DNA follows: TGCGCCAGCAGCTCGCCCGGGGGGGACTCACCCCTCCACTTT. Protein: CASSSPGGDSPLHF.

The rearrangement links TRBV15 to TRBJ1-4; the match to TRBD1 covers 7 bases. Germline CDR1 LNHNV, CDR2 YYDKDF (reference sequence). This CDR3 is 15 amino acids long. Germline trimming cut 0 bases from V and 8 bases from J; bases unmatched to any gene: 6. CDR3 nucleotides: TGTGCCACCAGCAGAGATGGCCAGGGGGGCGAAAAACTGTTTTTT. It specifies CATSRDGQGGEKLFF.

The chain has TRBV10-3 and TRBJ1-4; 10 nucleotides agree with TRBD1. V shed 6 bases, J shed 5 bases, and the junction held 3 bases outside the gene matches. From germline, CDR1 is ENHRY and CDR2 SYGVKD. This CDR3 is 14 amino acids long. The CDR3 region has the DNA TGTGCCATCAGCGGACAGGGGGGGAATGAAAAACTGTTTTTT. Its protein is CAISGQGGNEKLFF.

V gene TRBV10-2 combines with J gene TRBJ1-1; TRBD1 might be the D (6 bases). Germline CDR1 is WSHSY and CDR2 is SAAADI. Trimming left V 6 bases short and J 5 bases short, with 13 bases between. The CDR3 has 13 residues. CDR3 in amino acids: CASSLDRPTEAFF. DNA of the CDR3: TGCGCCAGCAGCCTCGACAGGCCAACTGAAGCTTTCTTT.

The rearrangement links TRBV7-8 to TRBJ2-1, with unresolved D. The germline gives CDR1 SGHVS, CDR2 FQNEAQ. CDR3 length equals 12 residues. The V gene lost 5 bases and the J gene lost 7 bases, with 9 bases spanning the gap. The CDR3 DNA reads TGTGCCAGCAGCCCCCATCGGAATGAGCAGTTCTTC. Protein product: CASSPHRNEQFF.

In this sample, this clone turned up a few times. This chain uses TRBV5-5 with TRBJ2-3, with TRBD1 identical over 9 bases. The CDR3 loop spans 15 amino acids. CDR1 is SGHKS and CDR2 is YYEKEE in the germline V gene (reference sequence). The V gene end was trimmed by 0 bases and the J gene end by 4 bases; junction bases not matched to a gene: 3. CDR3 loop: CASSLGDRVPDTQYF. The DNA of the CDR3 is TGTGCCAGCAGCTTGGGGGACAGGGTTCCAGATACGCAGTATTTT. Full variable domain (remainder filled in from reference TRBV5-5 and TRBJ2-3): DAGVTQSPTHLIKTRGQQVTLRCSPISGHKSVSWYQQVLGQGPQFIFQYYEKEERGRGNFPDRFSARQFPNYSSELNVNALLLGDSALYLCASSLGDRVPDTQYFGPGTRLTVL.

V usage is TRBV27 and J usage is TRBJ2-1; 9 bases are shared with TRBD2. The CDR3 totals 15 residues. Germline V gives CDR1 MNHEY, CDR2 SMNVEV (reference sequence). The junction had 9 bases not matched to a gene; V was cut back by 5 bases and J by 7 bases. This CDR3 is CASSPVAGGRNEQFF. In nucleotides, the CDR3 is TGTGCCAGCAGTCCAGTGGCGGGAGGGCGGAATGAGCAGTTCTTC.

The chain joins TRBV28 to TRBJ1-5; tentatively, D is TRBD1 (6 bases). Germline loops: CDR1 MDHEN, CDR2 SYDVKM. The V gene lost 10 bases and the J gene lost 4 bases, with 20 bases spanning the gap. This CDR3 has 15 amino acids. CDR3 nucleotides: TGTGCCACCCACATTCGAGGGCAGGGGAATCAGCCCCAGCATTTT. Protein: CATHIRGQGNQPQHF.

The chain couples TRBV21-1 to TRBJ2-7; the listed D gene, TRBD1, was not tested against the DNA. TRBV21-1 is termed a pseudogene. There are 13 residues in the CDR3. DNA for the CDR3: TGTGCCAGCAGTGGACAGGGTTCCTACGAGCAGTACTTC. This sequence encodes CASSGQGSYEQYF.

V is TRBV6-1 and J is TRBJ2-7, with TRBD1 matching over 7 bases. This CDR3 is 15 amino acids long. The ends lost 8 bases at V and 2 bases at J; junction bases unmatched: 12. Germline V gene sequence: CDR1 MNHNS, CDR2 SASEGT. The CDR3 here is CASHLTQGDAYEQYF. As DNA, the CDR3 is TGTGCCAGCCATCTTACCCAGGGGGACGCCTACGAGCAGTACTTC.

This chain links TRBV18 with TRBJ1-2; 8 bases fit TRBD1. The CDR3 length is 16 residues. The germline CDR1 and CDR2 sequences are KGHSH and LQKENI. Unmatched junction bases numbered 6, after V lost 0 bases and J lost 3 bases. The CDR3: CASSPPLDRVYYGYTF. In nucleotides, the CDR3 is TGTGCCAGCTCACCACCCTTGGACAGGGTATACTATGGCTACACCTTC.

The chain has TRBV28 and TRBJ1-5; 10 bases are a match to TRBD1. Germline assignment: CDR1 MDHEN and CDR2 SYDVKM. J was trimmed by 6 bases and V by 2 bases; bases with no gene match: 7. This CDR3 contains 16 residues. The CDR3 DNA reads TGTGCCAGCAGTTTAGGCGGACAGGGGGAAGGTCAGCCCCAGCATTTT. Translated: CASSLGGQGEGQPQHF. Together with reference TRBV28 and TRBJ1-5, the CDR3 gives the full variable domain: DVKVTQSSRYLVKRTGEKVFLECVQDMDHENMFWYRQDPGLGLRLIYFSYDVKMKEKGDIPEGYSVSREKKERFSLILESASTNQTSMYLCASSLGGQGEGQPQHFGDGTRLSIL.

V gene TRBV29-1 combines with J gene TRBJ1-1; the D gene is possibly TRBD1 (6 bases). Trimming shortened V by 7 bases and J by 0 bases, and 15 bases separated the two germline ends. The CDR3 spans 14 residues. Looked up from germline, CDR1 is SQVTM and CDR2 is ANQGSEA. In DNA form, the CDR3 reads TGCAGCGGACAAGGGGGGGCCATGAACACTGAAGCTTTCTTT. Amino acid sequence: CSGQGGAMNTEAFF.

DNA for the CDR3: TGTGCCAGCAGGATACAGGGTTCAGATACGCAGTATTTT. Its protein product is CASRIQGSDTQYF. The rearrangement uses TRBV28 and TRBJ2-3, with D tentatively TRBD1 (6 bases). Germline CDR1 reads MDHEN; CDR2 reads SYDVKM. The V and J ends lost 6 bases and 4 bases respectively, with 11 bases between them. This CDR3 has 13 amino acids.

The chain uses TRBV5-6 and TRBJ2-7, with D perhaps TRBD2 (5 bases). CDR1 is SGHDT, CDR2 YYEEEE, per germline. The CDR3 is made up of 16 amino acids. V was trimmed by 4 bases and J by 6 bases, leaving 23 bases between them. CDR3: CASSNFLRDQMGEQYF. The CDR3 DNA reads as TGTGCCAGCAGCAACTTTCTCCGGGATCAAATGGGCGAGCAGTACTTC.

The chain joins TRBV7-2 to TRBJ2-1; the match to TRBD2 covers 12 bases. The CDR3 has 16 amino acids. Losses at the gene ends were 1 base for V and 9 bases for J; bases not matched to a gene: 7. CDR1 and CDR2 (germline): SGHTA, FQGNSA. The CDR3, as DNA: TGTGCCAGCAGCTTAGAAGCTAGCGGGGGGGCCATTGAGCAGTTCTTC. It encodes CASSLEASGGAIEQFF.